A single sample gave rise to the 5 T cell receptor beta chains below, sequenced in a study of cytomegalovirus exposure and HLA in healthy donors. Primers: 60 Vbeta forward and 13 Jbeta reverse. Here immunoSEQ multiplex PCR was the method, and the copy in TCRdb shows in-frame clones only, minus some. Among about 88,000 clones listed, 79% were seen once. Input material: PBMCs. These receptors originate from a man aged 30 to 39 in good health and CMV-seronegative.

For the CDR3, the DNA is TGTGCCAGCAGCTTAGGGCAGGGGCCCGCCGATGAGCAGTTCTTC. Its protein is CASSLGQGPADEQFF. The chain joins TRBV7-3 to TRBJ2-1, with a weak D call TRBD1 (6 bases). CDR3 size: 15 residues. V was trimmed by 2 bases and J by 8 bases, leaving 16 bases between them. CDR1 is SGHTA, CDR2 FQGTGA, per germline.

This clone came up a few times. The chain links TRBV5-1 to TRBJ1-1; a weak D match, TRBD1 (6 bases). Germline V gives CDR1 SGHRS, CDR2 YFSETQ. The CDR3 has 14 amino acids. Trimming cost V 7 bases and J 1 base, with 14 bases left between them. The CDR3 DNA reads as TGCGCCAGCGTGGACAGTTCTGGGAACACTGAAGCTTTCTTT. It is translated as CASVDSSGNTEAFF.

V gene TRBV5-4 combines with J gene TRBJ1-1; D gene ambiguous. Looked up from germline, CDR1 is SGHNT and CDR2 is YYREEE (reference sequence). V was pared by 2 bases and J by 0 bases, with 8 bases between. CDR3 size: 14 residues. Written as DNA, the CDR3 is TGTGCCAGCAGCTTCAATCCAGTGAACACTGAAGCTTTCTTT. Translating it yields CASSFNPVNTEAFF. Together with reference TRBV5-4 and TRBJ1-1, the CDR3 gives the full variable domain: ETGVTQSPTHLIKTRGQQVTLRCSSQSGHNTVSWYQQALGQGPQFIFQYYREEENGRGNFPPRFSGLQFPNYSSELNVNALELDDSALYLCASSFNPVNTEAFFGQGTRLTVV.

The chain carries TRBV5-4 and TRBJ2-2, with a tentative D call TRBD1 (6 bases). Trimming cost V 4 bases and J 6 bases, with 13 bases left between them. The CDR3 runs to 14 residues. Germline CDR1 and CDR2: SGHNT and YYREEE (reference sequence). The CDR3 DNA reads TGTGCCAGCAGCAAACCAGGGGAACCCGGGGAGCTGTTTTTT. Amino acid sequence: CASSKPGEPGELFF.

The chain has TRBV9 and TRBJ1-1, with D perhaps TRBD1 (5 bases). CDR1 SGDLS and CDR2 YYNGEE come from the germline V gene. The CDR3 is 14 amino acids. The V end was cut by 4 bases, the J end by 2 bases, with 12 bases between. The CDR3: CASSSRDSNTEAFF. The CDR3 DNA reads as TGTGCCAGCAGCTCCAGGGACTCCAACACTGAAGCTTTCTTT.